This TCR beta chain was retrieved from a study of OX40 agonist ivuxolimab in advanced cancers. Study at large: Two cutaneous melanoma patients and one hepatocellular carcinoma patient, three in all, had partial responses. Study-wide points: In the 0.1 to 3.0 mg/kg range, CD4+ and CD8+ blood T cells had expanded clonally by week 6. CD4+ T cells averaged fewer expanded clones than CD8+ T cells.

CDR3 length: 14 amino acids. The ends were cut back, 4 bases at V and 1 base at J, with 11 bases in the middle. Germline V gene sequence: CDR1 KGHSH, CDR2 LQKENI. Note on this clone: Its antigen is still unknown.

With autoimmune disease history or systemic immunosuppression, patients were excluded. The repertoire was sequenced with immunoSEQ multiplex PCR; TCRdb's copy has only in-frame clones and lacks some. The table includes some 80,000 clones, approximately 89% detected once. Material: CD4+ or CD8+ T cells sorted from blood, obtained in a trial of the OX40 agonist ivuxolimab. The TCR originated in an adult with an advanced solid tumor such as melanoma, head and neck, liver or kidney cancer. This chain uses TRBV18 with TRBJ2-7, with a weak D call TRBD2 (5 bases). CDR3 sequence (DNA): TGTGCCAGCTCACAGGGTACGGGGTCCTACGAGCAGTACTTC. Residues: CASSQGTGSYEQYF.